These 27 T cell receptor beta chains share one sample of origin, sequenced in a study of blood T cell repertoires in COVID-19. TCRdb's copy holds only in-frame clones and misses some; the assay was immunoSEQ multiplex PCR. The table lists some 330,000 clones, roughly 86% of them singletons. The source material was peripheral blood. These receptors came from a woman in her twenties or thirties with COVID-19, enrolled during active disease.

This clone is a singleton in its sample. In nucleotides, the CDR3 is TGTGTCAGAAGCACCCCAAACGGGACACAAGGAAACACCATATATTTT. It encodes CVRSTPNGTQGNTIYF. V usage is TRBV7-5 and J usage is TRBJ1-3; the table gives TRBD1 as D, unverified against the DNA. TRBV7-5 is classified as a pseudogene. There are 16 residues in the CDR3.

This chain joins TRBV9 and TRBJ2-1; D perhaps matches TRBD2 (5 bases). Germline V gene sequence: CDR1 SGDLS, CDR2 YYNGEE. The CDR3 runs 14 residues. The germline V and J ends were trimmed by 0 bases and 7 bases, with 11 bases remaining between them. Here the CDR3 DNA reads TGTGCCAGCAGCGTAGTAGCCTCGGGGAATGAGCAGTTCTTC. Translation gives CASSVVASGNEQFF.

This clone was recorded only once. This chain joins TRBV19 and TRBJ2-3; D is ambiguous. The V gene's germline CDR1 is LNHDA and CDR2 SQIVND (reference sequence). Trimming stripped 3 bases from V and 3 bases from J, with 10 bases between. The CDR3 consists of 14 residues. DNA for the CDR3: TGTGCCAGTAGTATCGTCGAGGAAACAGATACGCAGTATTTT. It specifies CASSIVEETDTQYF.

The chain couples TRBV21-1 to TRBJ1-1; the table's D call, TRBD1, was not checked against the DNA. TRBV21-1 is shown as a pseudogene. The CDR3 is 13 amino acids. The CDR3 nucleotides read TGTGCCAGCAGCAAAGTTCAGAACACTGAAGCTTTCTTT. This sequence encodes CASSKVQNTEAFF.

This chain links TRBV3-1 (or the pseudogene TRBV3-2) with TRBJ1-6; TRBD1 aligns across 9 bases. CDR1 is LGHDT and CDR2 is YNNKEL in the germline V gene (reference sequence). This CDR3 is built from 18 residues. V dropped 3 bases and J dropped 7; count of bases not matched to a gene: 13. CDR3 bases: TGTGCCAGCAGCCATACCCGGGACAGGGCACCAGGGAATTCACCCCTCCACTTT. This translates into CASSHTRDRAPGNSPLHF.

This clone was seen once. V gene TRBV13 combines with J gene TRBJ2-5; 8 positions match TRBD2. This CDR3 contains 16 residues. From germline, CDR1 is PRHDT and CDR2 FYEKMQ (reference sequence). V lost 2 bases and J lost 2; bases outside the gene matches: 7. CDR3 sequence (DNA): TGTGCCAGCAGCTTAAGGTTTAGCGGGGTTCAAGAGACCCAGTACTTC. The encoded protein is CASSLRFSGVQETQYF.

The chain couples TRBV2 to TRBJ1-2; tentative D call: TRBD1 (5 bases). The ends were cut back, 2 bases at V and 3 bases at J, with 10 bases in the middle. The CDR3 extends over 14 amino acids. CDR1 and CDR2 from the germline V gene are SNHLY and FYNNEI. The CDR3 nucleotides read TGTGCCAGCAGTGAAAATGGAGGGGACTATGGCTACACCTTC. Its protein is CASSENGGDYGYTF.

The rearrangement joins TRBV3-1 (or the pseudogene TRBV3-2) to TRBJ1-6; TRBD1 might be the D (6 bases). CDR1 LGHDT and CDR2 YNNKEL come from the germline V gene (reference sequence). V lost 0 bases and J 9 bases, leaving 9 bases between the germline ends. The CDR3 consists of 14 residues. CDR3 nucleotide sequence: TGTGCCAGCAGCCAAGACTACAGGGCTTCACCCCTCCACTTT. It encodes CASSQDYRASPLHF.

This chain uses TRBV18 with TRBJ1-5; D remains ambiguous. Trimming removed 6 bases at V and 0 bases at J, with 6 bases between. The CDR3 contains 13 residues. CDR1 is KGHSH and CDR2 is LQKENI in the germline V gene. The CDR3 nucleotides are TGTGCCAGCTCTCCTACTAGCAATCAGCCCCAGCATTTT. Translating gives CASSPTSNQPQHF.

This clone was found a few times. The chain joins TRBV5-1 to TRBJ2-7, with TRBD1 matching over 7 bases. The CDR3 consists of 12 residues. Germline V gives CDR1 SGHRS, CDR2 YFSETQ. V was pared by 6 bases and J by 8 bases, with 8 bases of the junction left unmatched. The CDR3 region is CASTHKTGKQYV. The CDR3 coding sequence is TGCGCCAGCACCCACAAGACAGGGAAGCAGTACGTC.

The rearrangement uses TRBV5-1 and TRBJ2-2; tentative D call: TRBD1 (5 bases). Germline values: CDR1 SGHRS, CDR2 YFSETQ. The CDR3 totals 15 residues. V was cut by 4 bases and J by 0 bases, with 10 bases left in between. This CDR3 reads CASSRTYANTGELFF. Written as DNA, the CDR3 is TGCGCCAGCAGCCGGACATACGCGAACACCGGGGAGCTGTTTTTT.

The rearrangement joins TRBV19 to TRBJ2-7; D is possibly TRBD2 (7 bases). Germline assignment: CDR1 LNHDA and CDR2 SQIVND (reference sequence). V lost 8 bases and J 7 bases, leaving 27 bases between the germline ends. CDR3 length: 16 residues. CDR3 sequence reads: CASSTPPPGRGYEQYF. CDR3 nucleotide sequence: TGTGCCAGTTCAACCCCGCCCCCTGGGAGGGGGTATGAGCAGTACTTC.

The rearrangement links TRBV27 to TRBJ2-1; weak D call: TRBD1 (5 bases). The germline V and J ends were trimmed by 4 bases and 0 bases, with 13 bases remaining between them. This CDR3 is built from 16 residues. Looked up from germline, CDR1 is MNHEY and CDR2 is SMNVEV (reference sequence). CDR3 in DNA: TGTGCCAGCAGTTCTCTAGGGGTCGACTCCTACAATGAGCAGTTCTTC. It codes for CASSSLGVDSYNEQFF.

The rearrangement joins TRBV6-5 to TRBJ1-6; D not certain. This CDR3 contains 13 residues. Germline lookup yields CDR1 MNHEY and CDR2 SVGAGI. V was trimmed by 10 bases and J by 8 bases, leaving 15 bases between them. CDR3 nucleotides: TGTGCCACGTTCGAGGTAGTTGATTCACCCCTCCACTTT. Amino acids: CATFEVVDSPLHF.

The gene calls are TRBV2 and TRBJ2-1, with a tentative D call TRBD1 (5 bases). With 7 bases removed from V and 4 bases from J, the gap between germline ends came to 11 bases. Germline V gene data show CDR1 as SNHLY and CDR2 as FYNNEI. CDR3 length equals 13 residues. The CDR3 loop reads CASTLGAYNEQFF. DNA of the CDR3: TGTGCCAGCACCCTAGGGGCTTACAATGAGCAGTTCTTC.

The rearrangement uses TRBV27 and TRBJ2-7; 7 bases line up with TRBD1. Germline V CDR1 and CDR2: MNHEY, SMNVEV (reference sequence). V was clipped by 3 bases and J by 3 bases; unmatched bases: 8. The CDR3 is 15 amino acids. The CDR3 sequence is CASSLRAGGYYEQYV. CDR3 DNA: TGTGCCAGCAGTTTGAGGGCAGGGGGATACTACGAGCAGTACGTC.

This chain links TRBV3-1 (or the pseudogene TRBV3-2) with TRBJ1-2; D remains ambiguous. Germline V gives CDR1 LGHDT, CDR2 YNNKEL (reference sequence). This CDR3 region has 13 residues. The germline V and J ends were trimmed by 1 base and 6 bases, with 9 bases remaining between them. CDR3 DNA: TGTGCCAGCAGCCAAGGCGGGAGGGATGGCTACACCTTC. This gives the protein CASSQGGRDGYTF.

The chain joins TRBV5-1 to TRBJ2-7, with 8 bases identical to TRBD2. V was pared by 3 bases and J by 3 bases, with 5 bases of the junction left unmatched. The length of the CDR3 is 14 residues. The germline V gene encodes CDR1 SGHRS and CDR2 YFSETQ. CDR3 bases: TGCGCCAGCAGCTCTACTAGCGGAAACTACGAGCAGTACTTC. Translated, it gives CASSSTSGNYEQYF.

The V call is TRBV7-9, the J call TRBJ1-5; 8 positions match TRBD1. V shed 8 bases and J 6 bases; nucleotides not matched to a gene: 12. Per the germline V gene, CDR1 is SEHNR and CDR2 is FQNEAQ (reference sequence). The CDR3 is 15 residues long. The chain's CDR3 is CASGTAGGGGQPQHF. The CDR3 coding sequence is TGTGCCAGCGGGACTGCAGGGGGCGGTGGTCAGCCCCAGCATTTT.

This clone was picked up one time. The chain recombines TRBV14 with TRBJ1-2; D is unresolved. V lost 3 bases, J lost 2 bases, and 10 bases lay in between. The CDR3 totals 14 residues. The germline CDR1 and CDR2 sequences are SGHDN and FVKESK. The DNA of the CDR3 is TGTGCCAGCAGCCAGTGGAGGGCCAACTATGGCTACACCTTC. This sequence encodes CASSQWRANYGYTF.

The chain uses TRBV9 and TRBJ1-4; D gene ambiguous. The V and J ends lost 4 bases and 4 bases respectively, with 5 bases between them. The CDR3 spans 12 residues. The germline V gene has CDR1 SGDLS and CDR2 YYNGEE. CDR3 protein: CASSPGNEKLFF. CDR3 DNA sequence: TGTGCCAGCAGCCCAGGTAATGAAAAACTGTTTTTT.

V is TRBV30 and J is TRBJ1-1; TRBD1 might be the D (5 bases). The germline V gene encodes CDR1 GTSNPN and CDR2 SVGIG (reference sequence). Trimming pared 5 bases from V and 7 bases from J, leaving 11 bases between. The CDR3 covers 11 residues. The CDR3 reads CAWSQASEAFF. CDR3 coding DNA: TGTGCCTGGTCACAGGCCAGTGAAGCTTTCTTT.

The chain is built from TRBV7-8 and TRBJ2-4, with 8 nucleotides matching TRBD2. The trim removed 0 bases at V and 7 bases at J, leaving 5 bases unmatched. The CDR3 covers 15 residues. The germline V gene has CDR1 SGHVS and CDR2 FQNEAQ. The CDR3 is CASSLASGVGNIQYF. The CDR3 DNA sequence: TGTGCCAGCAGCTTAGCTAGCGGGGTAGGGAACATTCAGTACTTC.

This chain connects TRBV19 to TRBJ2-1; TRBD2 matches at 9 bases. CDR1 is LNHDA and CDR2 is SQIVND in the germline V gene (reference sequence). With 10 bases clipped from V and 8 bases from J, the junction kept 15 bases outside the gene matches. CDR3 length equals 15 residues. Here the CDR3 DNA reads TGTGCCACCACAGGGGTGCTAGCGGGGATCGATGAGCAGTTCTTC. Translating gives CATTGVLAGIDEQFF.

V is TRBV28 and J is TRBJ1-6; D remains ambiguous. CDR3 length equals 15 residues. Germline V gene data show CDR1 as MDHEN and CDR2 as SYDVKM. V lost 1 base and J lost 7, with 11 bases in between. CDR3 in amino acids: CASSLYGRRNSPLHF. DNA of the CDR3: TGTGCCAGCAGTTTATACGGGAGAAGGAATTCACCCCTCCACTTT.

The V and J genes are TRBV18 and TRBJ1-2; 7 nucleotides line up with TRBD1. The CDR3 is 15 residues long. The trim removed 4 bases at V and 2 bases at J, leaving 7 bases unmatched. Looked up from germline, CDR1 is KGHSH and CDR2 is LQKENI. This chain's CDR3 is CASSQYRGPNYGYTF. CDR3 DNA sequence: TGTGCCAGCTCACAATACAGGGGTCCGAACTATGGCTACACCTTC.

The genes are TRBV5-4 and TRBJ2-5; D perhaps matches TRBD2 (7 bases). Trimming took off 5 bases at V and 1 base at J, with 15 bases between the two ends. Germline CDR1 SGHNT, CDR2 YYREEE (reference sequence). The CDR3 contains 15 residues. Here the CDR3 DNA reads TGTGCCAGCAGTCCCGGGGGGCCGTTCCAAGAGACCCAGTACTTC. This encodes CASSPGGPFQETQYF.